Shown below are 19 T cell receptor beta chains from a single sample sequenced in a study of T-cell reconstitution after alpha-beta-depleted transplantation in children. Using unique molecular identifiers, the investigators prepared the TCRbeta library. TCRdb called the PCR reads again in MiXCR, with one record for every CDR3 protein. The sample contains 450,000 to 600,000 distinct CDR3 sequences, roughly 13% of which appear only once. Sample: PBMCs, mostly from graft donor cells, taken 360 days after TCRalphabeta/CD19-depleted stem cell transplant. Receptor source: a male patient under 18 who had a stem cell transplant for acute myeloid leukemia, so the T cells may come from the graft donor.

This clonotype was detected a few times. The CDR3 region is CASSALLRGLGDVEYF. The CDR3 nucleotides read TGTGCCAGCAGTGCCCTACTCAGGGGACTTGGGGATGTTGAGTACTTC. The V and J genes are TRBV28 and TRBJ2-7; D might be TRBD1 or TRBD2, each matching 6 bases. V was clipped by 5 bases and J by 11 bases, with 28 bases between them. In germline, CDR1 is MDHEN, CDR2 SYDVKM. This CDR3 comprises 16 residues. The full variable domain, completed using reference TRBV28 and TRBJ2-7, is DVKVTQSSRYLVKRTGEKVFLECVQDMDHENMFWYRQDPGLGLRLIYFSYDVKMKEKGDIPEGYSVSREKKERFSLILESASTNQTSMYLCASSALLRGLGDVEYFGPGTRLTVT.

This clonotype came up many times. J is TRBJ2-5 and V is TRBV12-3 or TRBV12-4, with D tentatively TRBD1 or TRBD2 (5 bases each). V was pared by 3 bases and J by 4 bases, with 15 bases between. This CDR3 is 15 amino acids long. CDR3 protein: CASSFSGQGSETQYF. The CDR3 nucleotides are TGTGCCAGCAGTTTTTCGGGGCAGGGTTCAGAGACCCAGTACTTC.

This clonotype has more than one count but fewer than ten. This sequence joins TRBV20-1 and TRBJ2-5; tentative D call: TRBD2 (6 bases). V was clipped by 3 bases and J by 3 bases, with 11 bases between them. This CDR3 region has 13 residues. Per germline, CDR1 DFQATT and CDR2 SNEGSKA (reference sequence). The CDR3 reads CSASLAWEETQYF. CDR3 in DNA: TGCAGTGCTAGCCTAGCGTGGGAAGAGACCCAGTACTTC.

The chain's CDR3 is CASSFGHLNTEAFF. The CDR3 DNA reads as TGTGCCAGCAGCTTTGGCCACCTGAACACTGAAGCTTTCTTT. V gene TRBV5-5 combines with J gene TRBJ1-1; D gene unclear. The CDR3 has 14 amino acids. Per germline, CDR1 SGHKS and CDR2 YYEKEE (reference sequence). V lost 2 bases and J lost 0, with 8 bases in between.

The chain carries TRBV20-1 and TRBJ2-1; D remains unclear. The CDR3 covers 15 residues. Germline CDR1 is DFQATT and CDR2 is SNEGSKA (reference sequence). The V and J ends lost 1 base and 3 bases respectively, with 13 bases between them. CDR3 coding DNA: TGCAGTGCTAGAGGGTCAGCCTCCCTCTACAATGAGCAGTTCTTC. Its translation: CSARGSASLYNEQFF.

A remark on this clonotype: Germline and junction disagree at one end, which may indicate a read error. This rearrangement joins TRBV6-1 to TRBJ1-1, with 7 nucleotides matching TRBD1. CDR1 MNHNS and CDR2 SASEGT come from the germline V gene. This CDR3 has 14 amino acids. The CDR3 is CATSDTGVSTEAFF. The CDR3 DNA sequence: TGTGCCACCAGTGACACAGGGGTTTCCACTGAAGCTTTCTTT.

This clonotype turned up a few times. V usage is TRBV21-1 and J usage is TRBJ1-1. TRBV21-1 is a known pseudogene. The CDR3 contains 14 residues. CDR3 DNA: TGTGCCAGCAGCAAAGTAGGAAGTAACACTGAAGCTTTCTTT. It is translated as CASSKVGSNTEAFF.

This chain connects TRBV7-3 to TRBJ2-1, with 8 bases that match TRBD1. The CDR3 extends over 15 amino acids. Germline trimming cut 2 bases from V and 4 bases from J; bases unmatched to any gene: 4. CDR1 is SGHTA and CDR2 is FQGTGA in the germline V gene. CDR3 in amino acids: CASSLEGTGYNEQFF. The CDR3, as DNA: TGTGCCAGCAGCTTAGAGGGGACAGGATACAATGAGCAGTTCTTC.

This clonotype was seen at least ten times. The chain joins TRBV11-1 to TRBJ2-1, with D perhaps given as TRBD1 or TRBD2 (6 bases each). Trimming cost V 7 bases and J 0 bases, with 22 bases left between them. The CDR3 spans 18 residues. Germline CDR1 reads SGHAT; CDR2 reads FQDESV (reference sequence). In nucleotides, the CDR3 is TGTGCCAGCACCCTTTGGATGGGGGGCGGAAGCTCCTACAATGAGCAGTTCTTC. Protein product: CASTLWMGGGSSYNEQFF.

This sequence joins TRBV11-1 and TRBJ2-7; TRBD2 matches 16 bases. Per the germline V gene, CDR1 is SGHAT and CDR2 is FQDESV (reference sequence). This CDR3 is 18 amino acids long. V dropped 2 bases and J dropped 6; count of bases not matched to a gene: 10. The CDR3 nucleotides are TGTGCCAGCAGCTTATTCCAGGGACTAGCGGGAGGGCCGATCGAGCAGTACTTC. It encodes CASSLFQGLAGGPIEQYF. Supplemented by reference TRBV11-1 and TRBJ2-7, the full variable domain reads EAEVAQSPRYKITEKSQAVAFWCDPISGHATLYWYRQILGQGPELLVQFQDESVVDDSQLPKDRFSAERLKGVDSTLKIQPAELGDSAMYLCASSLFQGLAGGPIEQYFGPGTRLTVT.

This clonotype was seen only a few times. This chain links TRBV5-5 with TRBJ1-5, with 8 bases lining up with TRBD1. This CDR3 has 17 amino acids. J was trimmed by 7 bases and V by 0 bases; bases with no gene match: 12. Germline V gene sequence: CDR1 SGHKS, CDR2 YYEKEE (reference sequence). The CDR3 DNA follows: TGTGCCAGCAGCTTGGTCACAGGGGGATCCCCCTTACAGCCCCAGCATTTT. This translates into CASSLVTGGSPLQPQHF.

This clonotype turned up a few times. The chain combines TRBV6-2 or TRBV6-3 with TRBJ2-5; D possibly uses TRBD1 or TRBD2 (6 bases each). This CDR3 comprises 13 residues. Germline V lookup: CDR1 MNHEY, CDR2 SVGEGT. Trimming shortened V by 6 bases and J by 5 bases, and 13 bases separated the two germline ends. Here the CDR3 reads CASSRGLGETQYF. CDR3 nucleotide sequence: TGTGCCAGCAGCCGGGGGCTGGGGGAGACCCAGTACTTC.

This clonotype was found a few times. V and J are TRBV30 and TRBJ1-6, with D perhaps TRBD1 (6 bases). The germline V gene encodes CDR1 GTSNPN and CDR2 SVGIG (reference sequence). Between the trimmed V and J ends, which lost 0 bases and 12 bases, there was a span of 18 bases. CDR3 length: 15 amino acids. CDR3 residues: CAWSVGQPLEEPLHF. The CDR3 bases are TGTGCCTGGAGTGTAGGACAGCCACTGGAGGAACCCCTCCACTTT.

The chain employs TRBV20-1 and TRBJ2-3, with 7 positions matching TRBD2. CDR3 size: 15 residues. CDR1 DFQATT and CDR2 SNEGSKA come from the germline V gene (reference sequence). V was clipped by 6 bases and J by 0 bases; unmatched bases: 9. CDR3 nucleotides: TGCAGTGCGGGCACTAGCGCACCTAGCACAGATACGCAGTATTTT. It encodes CSAGTSAPSTDTQYF.

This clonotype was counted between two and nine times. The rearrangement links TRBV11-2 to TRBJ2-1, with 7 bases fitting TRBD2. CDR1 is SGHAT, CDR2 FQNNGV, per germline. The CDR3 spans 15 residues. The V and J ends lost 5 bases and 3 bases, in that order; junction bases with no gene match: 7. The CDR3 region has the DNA TGTGCCAGCAGCCCCGGACTAGAGCTCTACAATGAGCAGTTCTTC. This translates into CASSPGLELYNEQFF.

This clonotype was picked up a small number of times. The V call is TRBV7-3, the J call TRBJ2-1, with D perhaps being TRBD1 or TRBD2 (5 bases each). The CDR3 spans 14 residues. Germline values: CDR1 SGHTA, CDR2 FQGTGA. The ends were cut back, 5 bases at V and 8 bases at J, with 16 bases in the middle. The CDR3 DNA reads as TGTGCCAGCAGCGGAGAGGGGTTGGTCGATGAGCAGTTCTTC. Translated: CASSGEGLVDEQFF.

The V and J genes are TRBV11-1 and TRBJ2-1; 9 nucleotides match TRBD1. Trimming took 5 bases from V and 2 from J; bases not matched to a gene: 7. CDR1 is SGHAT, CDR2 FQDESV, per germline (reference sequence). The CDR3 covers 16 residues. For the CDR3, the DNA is TGTGCCAGCAGCGCACTTCGACAGGGGGCCTACAATGAGCAGTTCTTC. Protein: CASSALRQGAYNEQFF.

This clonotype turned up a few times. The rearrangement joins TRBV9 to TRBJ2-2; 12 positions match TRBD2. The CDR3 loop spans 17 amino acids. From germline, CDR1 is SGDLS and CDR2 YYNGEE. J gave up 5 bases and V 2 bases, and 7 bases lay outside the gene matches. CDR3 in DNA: TGTGCCAGCAGCGTTGCACTAGCGGGAGGAAAGACCGGGGAGCTGTTTTTT. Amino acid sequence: CASSVALAGGKTGELFF.

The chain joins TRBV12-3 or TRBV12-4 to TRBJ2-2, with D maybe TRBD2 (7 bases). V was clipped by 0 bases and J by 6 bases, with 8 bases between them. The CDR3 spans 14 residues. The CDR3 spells CASSLARGPGELFF. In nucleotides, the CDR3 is TGTGCCAGCAGTTTAGCGCGGGGGCCCGGGGAGCTGTTTTTT.